The clone carrying this T cell receptor (beta chain) was counted only a few times. In germline, CDR1 is DFQATT, CDR2 SNEGSKA (reference sequence). Trimming cost V 3 bases and J 0 bases; bases outside gene matches: 7. The CDR3 is 15 amino acids. This sample stems from a study of patients and donors after allogeneic stem cell transplantation. TCRdb analysed the RT-PCR reads with MiXCR anew, one entry per CDR3 protein. The table lists 200,000 to 250,000 distinct CDR3 sequences, 12% to 15% of them singletons. Sequencing input: blood, either unsorted or a sorted T cell fraction (not recorded which). This TCR was recovered from a human donor who was either an allogeneic HSCT recipient or a stem cell or donor lymphocyte infusion donor (not recorded which). It is not recorded whose cells these are; they may come from a transplant donor. This sequence joins TRBV20-1 and TRBJ2-7; the match to TRBD2 covers 8 bases. The DNA for the CDR3 is TGCAGTGCTAGGGGGTTGCGGGAGGCCTCCTACGAGCAGTACTTC. Amino acids: CSARGLREASYEQYF.